This is a list of T cell receptor beta chains from one sample in a study of T cells in Graves' hyperthyroidism and ophthalmopathy. Using its own MiXCR run on the multiplex PCR reads, TCRdb lists one record per CDR3 protein. Of fewer than 400,000 distinct CDR3 sequences in the sample, about 15% were seen once. Sequenced: blood. The origin of the receptors is a woman aged 18-29 years with Graves' hyperthyroidism that later progressed to Graves' ophthalmopathy. Both conserved end residues are trimmed from each CDR3.

j_call: TRBJ2-7; v_call: TRBV20-1; cdr3_aa: SAKREGVQY
j_call: TRBJ2-7; v_call: TRBV6-1; cdr3_aa: ASSLGGRLSYEQY
j_call: TRBJ2-1; v_call: TRBV12-5; cdr3_aa: ASGDSSAISYNEQF
j_call: TRBJ2-2; v_call: TRBV7-9; cdr3_aa: ASSLQTSGRTFTGELF
j_call: TRBJ2-5; v_call: TRBV20-1; cdr3_aa: SARVSPAGTRETQY
j_call: TRBJ1-2; v_call: TRBV28; cdr3_aa: ASRERDTLDGYT
j_call: TRBJ2-7; v_call: TRBV6-5; cdr3_aa: ASSYFRTSGKSSYEQY
j_call: TRBJ2-3; v_call: TRBV20-1; cdr3_aa: SAYGTSTDTQY
j_call: TRBJ2-1; v_call: TRBV20-1; cdr3_aa: SARADKTIYNEQF
j_call: TRBJ2-1; v_call: TRBV6-1; cdr3_aa: ASSEAGGLAYNEQF